The 11 T cell receptor beta chains in this list originate from one sample, sequenced in a study of blood T cell repertoires in COVID-19. Profiling relied on immunoSEQ multiplex PCR, and the TCRdb table lists in-frame clones only, not all of them. The sample includes 310,000 or so clones, nearly 90% of them seen just once. Sequenced material: PBMCs or T cells enriched from blood (not recorded which). The source of these receptors is a woman aged 30 to 39 who had recovered from COVID-19.

V and J are TRBV5-8 and TRBJ1-4; possibly TRBD1 for D (5 bases). The germline V gene encodes CDR1 SGHTS and CDR2 YDEGEE. Trimming stripped 5 bases from V and 0 bases from J, with 11 bases between. The CDR3 has 15 residues. CDR3 residues: CASRFTGATNEKLFF. The DNA of the CDR3 is TGTGCCAGCAGATTCACAGGCGCAACTAATGAAAAACTGTTTTTT.

This clone has just one count. The chain combines TRBV30 with TRBJ2-1, with 10 bases matching TRBD2. After removal of 0 bases from V and 4 bases from J, the junction contained 3 bases not matched to a gene. The CDR3 has 15 residues. Germline V gives CDR1 GTSNPN, CDR2 SVGIG (reference sequence). In DNA, the CDR3 is TGTGCCTGGAGTGTACTAGCGGGGCGGTACAATGAGCAGTTCTTC. This encodes CAWSVLAGRYNEQFF.

The V and J genes are TRBV3-1 (or the pseudogene TRBV3-2) and TRBJ2-5; perhaps TRBD2 as D (6 bases). Trimming took 0 bases from V and 4 from J, leaving 12 bases between them. Germline CDR1 and CDR2: LGHDT and YNNKEL (reference sequence). The CDR3 contains 15 residues. The CDR3, as DNA: TGTGCCAGCAGCCAAGATCGGCTAGCGAGAGAGACCCAGTACTTC. Its translation: CASSQDRLARETQYF.

The chain carries TRBV27 and TRBJ1-5; 9 bases agree with TRBD1. Germline trimming cut 1 base from V and 7 bases from J; bases unmatched to any gene: 8. Germline V gene data show CDR1 as MNHEY and CDR2 as SMNVEV (reference sequence). This CDR3 is 16 amino acids long. CDR3 amino acids: CASSLLGTGIRQPQHF. DNA of the CDR3: TGTGCCAGCAGTTTATTAGGGACAGGGATCCGGCAGCCCCAGCATTTT.

V is TRBV6-5 and J is TRBJ1-2; TRBD1 matches 8 bases. CDR1 is MNHEY and CDR2 is SVGAGI in the germline V gene. CDR3 length equals 14 residues. With 4 bases clipped from V and 5 bases from J, the junction kept 6 bases outside the gene matches. The CDR3 region is CASSSQGARYGYTF. CDR3 bases: TGTGCCAGCAGTTCGCAGGGGGCGCGGTATGGCTACACCTTC.

The chain is built from TRBV19 and TRBJ1-4; D remains unclear. Germline V gives CDR1 LNHDA, CDR2 SQIVND (reference sequence). Between the trimmed V and J ends, which lost 3 bases and 3 bases, there was a span of 11 bases. The CDR3 covers 15 residues. The CDR3 region is CASSITTRSNEKLFF. In DNA, the CDR3 is TGTGCCAGTAGTATTACCACACGATCTAATGAAAAACTGTTTTTT. Filled out from reference TRBV19 and TRBJ1-4, the complete variable domain reads DGGITQSPKYLFRKEGQNVTLSCEQNLNHDAMYWYRQDPGQGLRLIYYSQIVNDFQKGDIAEGYSVSREKKESFPLTVTSAQKNPTAFYLCASSITTRSNEKLFFGSGTQLSVL.

J is TRBJ1-1 and V is TRBV30, with 9 bases that match TRBD1. Looked up from germline, CDR1 is GTSNPN and CDR2 is SVGIG (reference sequence). CDR3 length equals 13 residues. Trimming cost V 5 bases and J 5 bases; bases outside gene matches: 6. In DNA, the CDR3 is TGTGCCTGGGGCACAGGGGGCTGGACTGAAGCTTTCTTT. It is translated as CAWGTGGWTEAFF. Filled out from reference TRBV30 and TRBJ1-1, the complete variable domain reads SQTIHQWPATLVQPVGSPLSLECTVEGTSNPNLYWYRQAAGRGLQLLFYSVGIGQISSEVPQNLSASRPQDRQFILSSKKLLLSDSGFYLCAWGTGGWTEAFFGQGTRLTVV.

The table lists this clone with a few counts. The chain employs TRBV6-6 and TRBJ2-3; 8 nucleotides line up with TRBD2. This CDR3 has 17 amino acids. The trim removed 5 bases at V and 4 bases at J, leaving 14 bases unmatched. Germline CDR1 and CDR2: MNHNY and SVGAGI (reference sequence). CDR3 residues: CASSPSWVAGYPDTQYF. CDR3 sequence (DNA): TGTGCCAGCAGTCCCTCTTGGGTAGCGGGGTATCCAGATACGCAGTATTTT.

The chain couples TRBV6-5 to TRBJ1-5, with D uncertain. Germline assignment: CDR1 MNHEY and CDR2 SVGAGI. The V gene lost 8 bases and the J gene lost 9 bases, with 17 bases spanning the gap. The CDR3 length is 13 residues. CDR3 sequence reads: CASDEAGYRPQHF. DNA for the CDR3: TGTGCCAGCGACGAGGCTGGGTATCGGCCCCAGCATTTT.

The CDR3 protein is CASSYPPSGGPYEQYF. The CDR3 DNA sequence: TGTGCCAGCAGTTACCCGCCAAGCGGGGGCCCCTACGAGCAGTACTTC. The genes are TRBV6-6 and TRBJ2-7; 8 positions match TRBD2. This CDR3 comprises 16 residues. Germline-derived CDR1 and CDR2 are MNHNY and SVGAGI (reference sequence). V lost 2 bases to trimming and J lost 2 bases; unmatched junction nucleotides: 8.

This clone was observed a single time. The chain recombines TRBV7-9 with TRBJ1-5; D is unclear. V dropped 2 bases and J dropped 5 bases, with 7 bases sitting between them. CDR1 and CDR2 (germline): SEHNR, FQNEAQ (reference sequence). This CDR3 has 13 amino acids. The CDR3 coding sequence is TGTGCCAGCAGCTTAAGTCGGGATCAGCCCCAGCATTTT. This gives the protein CASSLSRDQPQHF.